The 32 T cell receptor beta chains in this list originate from one sample, sequenced in a study of blood T cell repertoires in COVID-19. Here immunoSEQ multiplex PCR was the method, and the copy in TCRdb shows in-frame clones only, minus some. The data hold fewer than 65,000 clones, with approximately 92% observed a single time. Sequences were obtained from peripheral blood. Source of these receptors: an older woman with COVID-19, enrolled during active disease.

The chain uses TRBV12-3 or TRBV12-4 and TRBJ2-1; possible D gene TRBD2, 5 bases. V was cut by 1 base and J by 9 bases, with 10 bases left in between. This CDR3 has 13 amino acids. CDR3 coding DNA: TGTGCCAGCAGTTTAGGATACGGGATTGAGCAGTTCTTC. It translates to CASSLGYGIEQFF.

The gene calls are TRBV3-1 (or the pseudogene TRBV3-2) and TRBJ2-7, with a tentative D call TRBD2 (6 bases). The germline V gene has CDR1 LGHDT and CDR2 YNNKEL (reference sequence). Trimming left V 1 base short and J 6 bases short, with 7 bases between. The CDR3 runs to 12 residues. Here the CDR3 reads CASSQAGVEQYF. The CDR3 nucleotides are TGTGCCAGCAGCCAAGCGGGAGTCGAGCAGTACTTC.

This clone was counted once. V and J are TRBV30 and TRBJ1-2, with TRBD1 as a possible D gene (6 bases). The CDR3 is made up of 13 amino acids. Germline values: CDR1 GTSNPN, CDR2 SVGIG (reference sequence). Deletions cut 5 bases from V and 7 bases from J, with 17 bases between. The CDR3 sequence: CAWWGGGASGYTF. The CDR3 DNA reads as TGTGCCTGGTGGGGCGGGGGGGCTTCTGGCTACACCTTC.

The CDR3 DNA sequence: TGTGCCAGCAGTGAAGCGCTCCAGGACTACGAGCAGTACTTC. It translates to CASSEALQDYEQYF. This sequence joins TRBV6-1 and TRBJ2-7, with unresolved D. CDR3 length equals 14 residues. With 0 bases removed from V and 3 bases from J, the gap between germline ends came to 9 bases. Germline V lookup: CDR1 MNHNS, CDR2 SASEGT.

The chain recombines TRBV7-2 with TRBJ2-7; 9 nucleotides match TRBD1. CDR3 length equals 15 residues. V was clipped by 4 bases and J by 3 bases; unmatched bases: 7. Germline CDR1 SGHTA, CDR2 FQGNSA. The CDR3 DNA reads TGTGCCAGCAGCTCCCGGGACAGGGTAGGCTACGAGCAGTACTTC. This sequence encodes CASSSRDRVGYEQYF.

The rearrangement uses TRBV4-3 and TRBJ2-1, with a weak D call TRBD1 (5 bases). Trimming pared 0 bases from V and 8 bases from J, leaving 14 bases between. There are 15 residues in the CDR3. Germline CDR1 reads LGHNA; CDR2 reads YSLEER. The CDR3 loop reads CASSQERDSIYEQFF. The DNA of the CDR3 is TGCGCCAGCAGCCAAGAGCGAGACAGCATCTATGAGCAGTTCTTC.

This clone has a single count. V gene TRBV18 combines with J gene TRBJ1-4, with TRBD1 identical over 9 bases. The CDR3 sequence is 18 residues long. In germline, CDR1 is KGHSH, CDR2 LQKENI. V gave up 1 base and J gave up 0 bases; unmatched junction bases: 6. The CDR3 DNA sequence: TGTGCCAGCTCACCACTAACAGGGGGCCCCCCAACTAATGAAAAACTGTTTTTT. Translating gives CASSPLTGGPPTNEKLFF.

The chain joins TRBV20-1 to TRBJ2-1; the D is unclear. CDR3 length: 11 residues. The V gene's germline CDR1 is DFQATT and CDR2 SNEGSKA (reference sequence). Trimming shortened V by 5 bases and J by 4 bases, and 6 bases separated the two germline ends. This CDR3 reads CSAGPYNEQFF. The CDR3 nucleotides read TGCAGTGCTGGGCCTTACAATGAGCAGTTCTTC.

The gene calls are TRBV6-4 and TRBJ1-1, with D perhaps TRBD1 (6 bases). In germline, CDR1 is MRHNA, CDR2 SNTAGT. The CDR3 covers 16 residues. Trimming pared 4 bases from V and 2 bases from J, leaving 17 bases between. The CDR3 DNA sequence: TGTGCCAGCAGTGTCGACCAAGGGGACACAAACACTGAAGCTTTCTTT. It translates to CASSVDQGDTNTEAFF.

The chain has TRBV6-5 and TRBJ2-7; perhaps TRBD2 as D (5 bases). Per germline, CDR1 MNHEY and CDR2 SVGAGI. This CDR3 region has 15 residues. Trimming left V 2 bases short and J 0 bases short, with 11 bases between. The CDR3 coding sequence is TGTGCCAGCAGTTACAACAGAGGGAGCTCCTACGAGCAGTACTTC. It codes for CASSYNRGSSYEQYF.

This chain uses TRBV7-2 with TRBJ2-6; 7 bases agree with TRBD2. Trimming at V came to 3 bases and at J to 2 bases, leaving 7 bases not matched to a gene. Germline V CDR1 and CDR2: SGHTA, FQGNSA. The CDR3 extends over 17 amino acids. The CDR3 sequence: CASSFGQGGTGANVLTF. CDR3 coding DNA: TGTGCCAGCAGCTTTGGGCAGGGAGGGACTGGGGCCAACGTCCTGACTTTC.

This chain joins TRBV7-9 and TRBJ2-2; 9 bases match TRBD1. The V gene's germline CDR1 is SEHNR and CDR2 FQNEAQ (reference sequence). V lost 5 bases, J lost 6 bases, and 7 bases stayed unmatched. The CDR3 covers 15 residues. This chain's CDR3 is CASSISRQGAGELFF. CDR3 coding DNA: TGTGCCAGCAGCATCTCCAGACAGGGGGCCGGGGAGCTGTTTTTT.

The chain has TRBV4-1 and TRBJ2-1; 7 bases agree with TRBD2. J gave up 7 bases and V 2 bases, and 8 bases lay outside the gene matches. Germline values: CDR1 MGHRA, CDR2 YSYEKL. This CDR3 has 15 residues. The CDR3 sequence: CASSQLGRSLNEQFF. The DNA of the CDR3 is TGCGCCAGCAGCCAACTCGGGAGGAGTTTGAATGAGCAGTTCTTC.

The chain is built from TRBV5-1 and TRBJ2-1; D is unclear. Germline V gene data show CDR1 as SGHRS and CDR2 as YFSETQ. V was pared by 0 bases and J by 9 bases, with 7 bases between. The length of the CDR3 is 12 residues. CDR3 nucleotide sequence: TGCGCCAGCAGCTTGGTATGGAGTGAGCAGTTCTTC. This sequence encodes CASSLVWSEQFF. Combining the CDR3 with reference TRBV5-1 and TRBJ2-1 gives the whole variable domain KAGVTQTPRYLIKTRGQQVTLSCSPISGHRSVSWYQQTPGQGLQFLFEYFSETQRNKGNFPGRFSGRQFSNSRSEMNVSTLELGDSALYLCASSLVWSEQFFGPGTRLTVL.

The rearrangement joins TRBV5-1 to TRBJ2-7; TRBD2 might be the D (5 bases). Per germline, CDR1 SGHRS and CDR2 YFSETQ. This CDR3 region has 11 residues. V was trimmed by 5 bases and J by 6 bases, leaving 9 bases between them. The CDR3 nucleotides are TGCGCCAGCAGTCTAGGAGGCGAGCAGTACTTC. Protein product: CASSLGGEQYF.

V usage is TRBV5-1 and J usage is TRBJ1-1, with TRBD1 matching over 10 bases. Germline CDR1 reads SGHRS; CDR2 reads YFSETQ. This CDR3 spans 16 amino acids. The ends lost 0 bases at V and 0 bases at J; junction bases unmatched: 2. CDR3 loop: CASSLDGTGVNTEAFF. The CDR3 bases are TGCGCCAGCAGCTTGGACGGGACAGGGGTGAACACTGAAGCTTTCTTT. The whole variable domain, filled in from reference TRBV5-1 and TRBJ1-1, reads KAGVTQTPRYLIKTRGQQVTLSCSPISGHRSVSWYQQTPGQGLQFLFEYFSETQRNKGNFPGRFSGRQFSNSRSEMNVSTLELGDSALYLCASSLDGTGVNTEAFFGQGTRLTVV.

Written as DNA, the CDR3 is TGTGCCAGTAGTCCGACAGGGTCGAACACTGAAGCTTTCTTT. Its translation is CASSPTGSNTEAFF. The chain couples TRBV19 to TRBJ1-1, with 7 bases matching TRBD1. Losses at the gene ends were 5 bases for V and 1 base for J; bases not matched to a gene: 4. Germline assignment: CDR1 LNHDA and CDR2 SQIVND (reference sequence). The CDR3 is made up of 14 amino acids.

By its share, this clone is medium-sized. The CDR3 reads CASSDGGENTEAFF. The CDR3 DNA reads as TGTGCCAGCAGTGATGGAGGGGAGAACACTGAAGCTTTCTTT. The chain carries TRBV6-4 and TRBJ1-1, with a possible D match to TRBD1 (5 bases). V was clipped by 3 bases and J by 1 base, with 9 bases between them. Germline V gives CDR1 MRHNA, CDR2 SNTAGT. The CDR3 is 14 residues long.

The chain links TRBV5-1 to TRBJ2-1; D remains unclear. Trimming cost V 6 bases and J 0 bases, with 10 bases left between them. The germline V gene has CDR1 SGHRS and CDR2 YFSETQ. The CDR3 spans 14 residues. The CDR3 DNA reads as TGCGCCAGCAACAGCCCTTACTCCTACAATGAGCAGTTCTTC. This encodes CASNSPYSYNEQFF.

The chain is built from TRBV9 and TRBJ2-5, with unresolved D. V lost 0 bases, J lost 2 bases, and 8 bases lay in between. CDR3 length: 14 residues. CDR1 SGDLS and CDR2 YYNGEE come from the germline V gene. CDR3 nucleotide sequence: TGTGCCAGCAGCGTAGAGCCACTACAAGAGACCCAGTACTTC. Encoded protein: CASSVEPLQETQYF.

The rearrangement uses TRBV3-1 (or the pseudogene TRBV3-2) and TRBJ2-7; possibly TRBD2 for D (6 bases). Trimming cost V 0 bases and J 12 bases, with 18 bases left between them. The CDR3 has 14 amino acids. Germline V gives CDR1 LGHDT, CDR2 YNNKEL (reference sequence). The CDR3 here is CASSQDPGAGNLYF. The CDR3 bases are TGTGCCAGCAGCCAAGATCCCGGTGCGGGGAATCTGTACTTC.

The chain combines TRBV9 with TRBJ2-1; the match to TRBD2 covers 7 bases. Germline assignment: CDR1 SGDLS and CDR2 YYNGEE. V trimming: 0 bases; J trimming: 5 bases; junction bases outside the gene matches: 8. This CDR3 is built from 16 residues. The CDR3 DNA follows: TGTGCCAGCAGCGTAGGAGGAAGGGACTACGACAATGAGCAGTTCTTC. Encoded protein: CASSVGGRDYDNEQFF.

The chain couples TRBV6-5 to TRBJ2-1; D may be TRBD1 (6 bases). The CDR3 sequence is 14 residues long. V was shortened by 7 bases and J by 6 bases, with 16 bases between the two germline ends. Germline lookup yields CDR1 MNHEY and CDR2 SVGAGI. This CDR3 reads CASNFRDTGNEQFF. The CDR3, as DNA: TGTGCCAGCAACTTCCGGGACACCGGCAATGAGCAGTTCTTC.

The rearrangement uses TRBV7-9 and TRBJ1-2, with a possible D match to TRBD1 (5 bases). Germline CDR1 SEHNR, CDR2 FQNEAQ (reference sequence). This CDR3 region has 14 residues. V lost 5 bases to trimming and J lost 6 bases, with 16 bases between them. CDR3 loop: CASSPPGGGDGYTF. CDR3 coding DNA: TGTGCCAGCAGCCCGCCGGGGGGAGGCGATGGCTACACCTTC.

The chain recombines TRBV6-6 with TRBJ1-1; tentative D call: TRBD1 (6 bases). Germline CDR1 is MNHNY and CDR2 is SVGAGI (reference sequence). This CDR3 region has 14 residues. Trimming left V 2 bases short and J 4 bases short, with 11 bases between. This CDR3 reads CASSYTGTTTEAFF. CDR3 coding DNA: TGTGCCAGCAGTTACACTGGGACAACCACTGAAGCTTTCTTT.

This chain uses TRBV4-2 with TRBJ2-2; the match to TRBD1 covers 8 bases. Germline CDR1 LGHNA, CDR2 YNFKEQ. With 0 bases clipped from V and 7 bases from J, the junction kept 4 bases outside the gene matches. The CDR3 consists of 15 residues. The CDR3 loop reads CASSQDSRGLGELFF. CDR3 coding DNA: TGTGCCAGCAGCCAAGATAGCAGGGGGCTCGGGGAGCTGTTTTTT.

In its sample, this clone was seen once. The chain couples TRBV18 to TRBJ2-7, with TRBD1 identical over 8 bases. This CDR3 has 15 amino acids. Germline CDR1 reads KGHSH; CDR2 reads LQKENI. Losses at the gene ends were 6 bases for V and 2 bases for J; bases not matched to a gene: 9. The CDR3 nucleotides read TGTGCCAGCTCCCGACAAGGACAGGGAACCTACGAGCAGTACTTC. Its protein product is CASSRQGQGTYEQYF.

The chain recombines TRBV7-2 with TRBJ2-5; D is perhaps TRBD1 (5 bases). The CDR3 runs 14 residues. Germline V CDR1 and CDR2: SGHTA, FQGNSA. V was pared by 6 bases and J by 1 base, with 12 bases between. The CDR3 sequence is CASRPQGSQETQYF. Here the CDR3 DNA reads TGTGCCAGCAGGCCCCAGGGATCCCAAGAGACCCAGTACTTC.

This clone showed up just a few times. The V gene is TRBV6-1, the J gene TRBJ2-7, with D possibly TRBD1 on 6 matching bases. Germline V gene data show CDR1 as MNHNS and CDR2 as SASEGT. There are 12 residues in the CDR3. V gave up 6 bases and J gave up 3 bases, with 9 bases separating them. DNA for the CDR3: TGTGCCAGCAGAACAGGGTTCTACGAGCAGTACTTC. Its protein product is CASRTGFYEQYF.

CDR3 coding DNA: TGTGCCAGCAGTTACGGCCGGAGCTCCTACAATGAGCAGTTCTTC. The encoded protein is CASSYGRSSYNEQFF. The chain employs TRBV6-2 or TRBV6-3 and TRBJ2-1; D gene unclear. Germline V lookup: CDR1 MNHEY, CDR2 SVGEGT. The CDR3 covers 15 residues. Between the trimmed V and J ends, which lost 2 bases and 0 bases, there was a span of 8 bases.

The chain has TRBV28 and TRBJ1-1; D gene ambiguous. Germline CDR1 is MDHEN and CDR2 is SYDVKM. This CDR3 has 14 residues. Trimming left V 5 bases short and J 1 base short, with 11 bases between. The CDR3 DNA sequence: TGTGCCAGCAGTCCTCGTACGGGGAACACTGAAGCTTTCTTT. This translates into CASSPRTGNTEAFF.

The V call is TRBV18, the J call TRBJ1-2, with TRBD1 identical over 8 bases. In germline, CDR1 is KGHSH, CDR2 LQKENI. After removal of 2 bases from V and 6 bases from J, the junction contained 11 bases not matched to a gene. CDR3 length: 16 amino acids. The CDR3 spells CASSPTGTGTGDGYTF. The DNA for the CDR3 is TGTGCCAGCTCACCAACCGGGACAGGTACTGGAGATGGCTACACCTTC.